Reported below is one TCR beta chain. A clone one base away is much larger, so this may be a read error. These data belong to a study of T cells in Graves' hyperthyroidism and ophthalmopathy. Overall study: Peripheral blood draws took place at initial diagnosis, ahead of any treatment.

V lost 7 bases to trimming and J lost 9 bases; unmatched junction nucleotides: 10. Germline CDR1 reads MNHNS; CDR2 reads SASEGT. CDR3 length: 14 amino acids. RNA transcripts provided the source from which TCR beta CDR3 regions were amplified. HTBI primers were the set used in a first-round RT-PCR of the TCR CDR3. MiXCR, applied by TCRdb to the multiplex PCR reads, yields one record per CDR3 protein. The sample consists of approximately 430,000 distinct CDR3 sequences, around 16% of them appearing once. The sample was blood. The sequence was collected from a woman aged 18-29 years with Graves' hyperthyroidism. The rearrangement joins TRBV6-1 to TRBJ2-5; 11 positions agree with TRBD1. CDR3 sequence: CASTHRTGGEAQYF. The CDR3 DNA sequence: TGTGCCAGCACACATAGGACAGGGGGCGAGGCCCAGTACTTC.